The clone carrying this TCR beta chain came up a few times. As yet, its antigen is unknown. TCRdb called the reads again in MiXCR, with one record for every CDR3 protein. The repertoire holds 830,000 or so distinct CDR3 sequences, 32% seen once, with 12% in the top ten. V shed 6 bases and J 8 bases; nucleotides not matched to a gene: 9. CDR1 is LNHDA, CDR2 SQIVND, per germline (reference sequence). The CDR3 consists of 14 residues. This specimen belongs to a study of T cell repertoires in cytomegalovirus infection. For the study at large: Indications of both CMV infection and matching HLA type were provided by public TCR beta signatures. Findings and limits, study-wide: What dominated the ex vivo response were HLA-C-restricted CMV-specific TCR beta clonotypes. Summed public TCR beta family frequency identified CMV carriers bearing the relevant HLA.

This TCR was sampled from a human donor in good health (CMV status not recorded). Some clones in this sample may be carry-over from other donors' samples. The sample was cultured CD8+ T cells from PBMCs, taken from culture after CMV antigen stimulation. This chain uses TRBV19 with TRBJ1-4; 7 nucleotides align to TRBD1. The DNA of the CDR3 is TGTGCCAGTAGAACACAGGGGAACGTGGAAAAACTGTTTTTT. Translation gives CASRTQGNVEKLFF.